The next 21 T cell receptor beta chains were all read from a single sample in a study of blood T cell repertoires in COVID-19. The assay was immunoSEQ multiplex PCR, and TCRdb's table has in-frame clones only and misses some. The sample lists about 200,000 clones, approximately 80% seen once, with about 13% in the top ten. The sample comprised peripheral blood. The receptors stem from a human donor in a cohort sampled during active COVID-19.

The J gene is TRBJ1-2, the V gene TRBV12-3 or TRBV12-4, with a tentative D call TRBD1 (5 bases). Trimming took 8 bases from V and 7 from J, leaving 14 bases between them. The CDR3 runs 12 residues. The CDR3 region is CASGGGGLGYTF. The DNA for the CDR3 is TGTGCCAGCGGGGGGGGAGGGCTTGGCTACACCTTC.

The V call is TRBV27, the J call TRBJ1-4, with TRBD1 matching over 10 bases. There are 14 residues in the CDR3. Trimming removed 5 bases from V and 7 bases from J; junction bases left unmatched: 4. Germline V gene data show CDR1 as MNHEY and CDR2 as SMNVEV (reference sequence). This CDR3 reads CASSLRDRGEKLFF. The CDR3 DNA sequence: TGTGCCAGCAGTCTTCGGGACAGGGGTGAAAAACTGTTTTTT.

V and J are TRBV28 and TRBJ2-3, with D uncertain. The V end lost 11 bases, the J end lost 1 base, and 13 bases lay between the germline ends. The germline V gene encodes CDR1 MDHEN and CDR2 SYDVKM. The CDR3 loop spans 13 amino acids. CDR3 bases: TGTGCCGTACCTTTAAGAGGCACAGATACGCAGTATTTT. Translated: CAVPLRGTDTQYF.

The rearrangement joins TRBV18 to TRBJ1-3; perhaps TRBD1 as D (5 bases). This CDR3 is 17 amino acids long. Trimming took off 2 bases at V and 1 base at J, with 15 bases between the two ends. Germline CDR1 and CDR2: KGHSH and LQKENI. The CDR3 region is CASSPKTGGTSGNTIYF. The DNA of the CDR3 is TGTGCCAGCTCACCAAAAACGGGGGGGACGTCTGGAAACACCATATATTTT. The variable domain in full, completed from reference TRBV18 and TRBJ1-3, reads NAGVMQNPRHLVRRRGQEARLRCSPMKGHSHVYWYRQLPEEGLKFMVYLQKENIIDESGMPKERFSAEFPKEGPSILRIQQVVRGDSAAYFCASSPKTGGTSGNTIYFGEGSWLTVV.

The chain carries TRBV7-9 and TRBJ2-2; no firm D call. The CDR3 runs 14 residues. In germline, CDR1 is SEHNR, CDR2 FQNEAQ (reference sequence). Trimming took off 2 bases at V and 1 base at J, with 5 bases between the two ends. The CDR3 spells CASSLLLNTGELFF. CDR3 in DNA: TGTGCCAGCAGCTTATTACTGAACACCGGGGAGCTGTTTTTT. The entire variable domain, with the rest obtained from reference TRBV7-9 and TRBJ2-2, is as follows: DTGVSQNPRHKITKRGQNVTFRCDPISEHNRLYWYRQTLGQGPEFLTYFQNEAQLEKSRLLSDRFSAERPKGSFSTLEIQRTEQGDSAMYLCASSLLLNTGELFFGEGSRLTVL.

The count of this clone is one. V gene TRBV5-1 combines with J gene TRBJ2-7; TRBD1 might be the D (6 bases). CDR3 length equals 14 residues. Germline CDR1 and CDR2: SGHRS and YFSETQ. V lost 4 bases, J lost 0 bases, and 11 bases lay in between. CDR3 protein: CASSRQEGSYEQYF. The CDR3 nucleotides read TGCGCCAGCAGCCGACAGGAAGGCTCCTACGAGCAGTACTTC.

The CDR3 region is CATHQFSYGYTF. The CDR3 coding sequence is TGTGCCACCCACCAGTTTTCCTATGGCTACACCTTC. The chain links TRBV6-6 to TRBJ1-2, with unresolved D. The germline V and J ends were trimmed by 10 bases and 4 bases, with 13 bases remaining between them. Per the germline V gene, CDR1 is MNHNY and CDR2 is SVGAGI (reference sequence). The CDR3 consists of 12 residues.

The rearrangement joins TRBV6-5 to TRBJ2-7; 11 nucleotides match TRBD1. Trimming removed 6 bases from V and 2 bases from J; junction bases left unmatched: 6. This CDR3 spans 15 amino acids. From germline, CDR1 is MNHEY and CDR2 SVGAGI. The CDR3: CASSRGQGGTYEQYF. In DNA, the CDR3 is TGTGCCAGCAGCCGGGGACAGGGGGGTACCTACGAGCAGTACTTC.

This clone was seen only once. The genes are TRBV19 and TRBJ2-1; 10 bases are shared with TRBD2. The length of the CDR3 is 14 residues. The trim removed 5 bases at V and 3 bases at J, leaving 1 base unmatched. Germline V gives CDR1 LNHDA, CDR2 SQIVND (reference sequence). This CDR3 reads CASSLAGVYNEQFF. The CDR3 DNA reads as TGTGCCAGTAGTCTAGCGGGAGTCTACAATGAGCAGTTCTTC.

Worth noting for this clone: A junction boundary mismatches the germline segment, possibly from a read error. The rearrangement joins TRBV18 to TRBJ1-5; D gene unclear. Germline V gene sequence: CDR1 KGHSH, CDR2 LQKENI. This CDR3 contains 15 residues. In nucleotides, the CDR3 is TGTGCCAGCTCCCTGCAACGATCTAGCGATCAGCCCCAGCATTTT. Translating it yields CASSLQRSSDQPQHF.

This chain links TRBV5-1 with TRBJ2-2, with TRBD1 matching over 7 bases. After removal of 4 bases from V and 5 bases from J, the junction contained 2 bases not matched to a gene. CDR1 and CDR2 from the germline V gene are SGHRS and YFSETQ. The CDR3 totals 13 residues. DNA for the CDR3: TGCGCCAGCAGCCAACAGGGGACCGGGGAGCTGTTTTTT. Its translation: CASSQQGTGELFF.

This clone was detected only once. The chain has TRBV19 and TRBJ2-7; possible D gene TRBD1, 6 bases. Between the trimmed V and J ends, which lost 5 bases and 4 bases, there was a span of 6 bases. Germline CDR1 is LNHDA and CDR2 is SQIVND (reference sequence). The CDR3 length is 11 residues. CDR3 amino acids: CASSGQYEQYF. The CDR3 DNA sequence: TGTGCCAGTAGTGGACAGTACGAGCAGTACTTC.

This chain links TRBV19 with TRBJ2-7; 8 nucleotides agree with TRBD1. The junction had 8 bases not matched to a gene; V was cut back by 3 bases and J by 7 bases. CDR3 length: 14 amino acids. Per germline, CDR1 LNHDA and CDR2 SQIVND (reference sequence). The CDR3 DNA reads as TGTGCCAGTAGTATGGGACAGGTCCGTGGGGAGCAGTACTTC. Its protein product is CASSMGQVRGEQYF. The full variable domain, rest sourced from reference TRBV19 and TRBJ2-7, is DGGITQSPKYLFRKEGQNVTLSCEQNLNHDAMYWYRQDPGQGLRLIYYSQIVNDFQKGDIAEGYSVSREKKESFPLTVTSAQKNPTAFYLCASSMGQVRGEQYFGPGTRLTVT.

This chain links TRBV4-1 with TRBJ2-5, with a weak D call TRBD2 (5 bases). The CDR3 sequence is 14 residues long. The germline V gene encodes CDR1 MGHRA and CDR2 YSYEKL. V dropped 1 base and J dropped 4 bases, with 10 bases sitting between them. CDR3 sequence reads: CASSQGGGGETQYF. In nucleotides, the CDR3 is TGCGCCAGCAGCCAAGGAGGAGGAGGAGAGACCCAGTACTTC.

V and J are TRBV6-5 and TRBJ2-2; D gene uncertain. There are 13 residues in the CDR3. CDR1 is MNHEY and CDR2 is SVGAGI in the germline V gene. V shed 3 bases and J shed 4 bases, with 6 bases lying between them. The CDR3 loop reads CASSYIRTGELFF. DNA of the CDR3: TGTGCCAGCAGTTATATTCGCACCGGGGAGCTGTTTTTT.

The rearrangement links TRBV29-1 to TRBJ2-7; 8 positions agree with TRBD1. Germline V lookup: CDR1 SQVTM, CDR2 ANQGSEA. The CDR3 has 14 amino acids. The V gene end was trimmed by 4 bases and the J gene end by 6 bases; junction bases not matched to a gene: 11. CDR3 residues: CSVVFGQGLFEQYF. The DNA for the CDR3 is TGCAGCGTTGTGTTCGGACAGGGTCTTTTCGAGCAGTACTTC.

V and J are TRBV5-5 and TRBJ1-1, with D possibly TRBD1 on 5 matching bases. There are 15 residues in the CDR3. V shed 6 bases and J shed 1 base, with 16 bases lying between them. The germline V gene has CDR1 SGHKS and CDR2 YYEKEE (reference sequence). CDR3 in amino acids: CASTARTPGNTEAFF. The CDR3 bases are TGTGCCAGCACCGCAAGGACACCCGGGAACACTGAAGCTTTCTTT. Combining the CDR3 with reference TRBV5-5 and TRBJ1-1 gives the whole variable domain DAGVTQSPTHLIKTRGQQVTLRCSPISGHKSVSWYQQVLGQGPQFIFQYYEKEERGRGNFPDRFSARQFPNYSSELNVNALLLGDSALYLCASTARTPGNTEAFFGQGTRLTVV.

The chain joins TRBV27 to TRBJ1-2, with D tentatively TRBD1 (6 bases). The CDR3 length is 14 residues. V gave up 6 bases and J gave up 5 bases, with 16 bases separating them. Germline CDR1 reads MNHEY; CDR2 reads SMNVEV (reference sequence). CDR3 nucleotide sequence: TGTGCCAGCAGCTTAGACCCAGGGGATTATGGCTACACCTTC. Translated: CASSLDPGDYGYTF.

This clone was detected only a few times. The CDR3: CASNPGQGTGANVLTF. CDR3 in DNA: TGTGCCAGTAATCCGGGACAGGGTACCGGGGCCAACGTCCTGACTTTC. This chain connects TRBV19 to TRBJ2-6; 9 bases line up with TRBD1. The length of the CDR3 is 16 residues. The V and J ends lost 7 bases and 4 bases, in that order; junction bases with no gene match: 8. Germline-derived CDR1 and CDR2 are LNHDA and SQIVND (reference sequence). The variable domain in full, with the rest retrieved from reference TRBV19 and TRBJ2-6, is DGGITQSPKYLFRKEGQNVTLSCEQNLNHDAMYWYRQDPGQGLRLIYYSQIVNDFQKGDIAEGYSVSREKKESFPLTVTSAQKNPTAFYLCASNPGQGTGANVLTFGAGSRLTVL.

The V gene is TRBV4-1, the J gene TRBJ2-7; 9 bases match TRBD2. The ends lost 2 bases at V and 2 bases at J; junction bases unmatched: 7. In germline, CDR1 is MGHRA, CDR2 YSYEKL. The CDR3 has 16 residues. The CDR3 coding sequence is TGCGCCAGCAGCCAAAATACCCAGCGGGAGGCCTACGAGCAGTACTTC. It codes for CASSQNTQREAYEQYF.

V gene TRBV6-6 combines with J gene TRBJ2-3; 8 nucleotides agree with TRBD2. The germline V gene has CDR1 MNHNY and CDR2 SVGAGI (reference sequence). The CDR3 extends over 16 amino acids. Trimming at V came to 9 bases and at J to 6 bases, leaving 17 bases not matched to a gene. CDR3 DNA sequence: TGTGCCAGTGGGAGAGAGGAGCGGGAGCTTGGGGATACGCAGTATTTT. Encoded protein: CASGREERELGDTQYF.